The source of this TCR beta chain is a study of T cell repertoires in cytomegalovirus infection. As regards this clonotype: Its antigen is not known.

Via MiXCR, TCRdb re-called the reads, giving one row per CDR3 protein. The table lists more than 400,000 distinct CDR3 sequences, 26% of them singletons. CDR3 length: 15 residues. Germline-derived CDR1 and CDR2 are MNHEY and SVGAGI. With 3 bases clipped from V and 4 bases from J, the junction kept 9 bases outside the gene matches. Findings of the study overall: Cumulative public TCR beta family frequency identified carriers of CMV plus the relevant HLA. HLA-C-restricted, CMV-specific TCR beta clonotypes were dominant ex vivo.

This receptor was obtained from a human donor in good health (CMV status not recorded). Some clones in this sample may be carry-over from other donors' samples. The chain carries TRBV6-5 and TRBJ2-7, with 7 bases identical to TRBD2. Sequenced: PBMCs. The CDR3 region is CASSYSASGEYEQYF. CDR3 nucleotide sequence: TGTGCCAGCAGTTATTCGGCTAGCGGAGAATACGAGCAGTACTTC.